What follows is one T cell receptor beta chain and its context. Antigen specificity is unknown. The data are from a study of radiation and T cells in renal cell carcinoma. Study-wide results and limits: From baseline, blood top tumor clonotypes peaked at 2 weeks post-radiation. Pretreatment tumor biopsies were lacking, so baseline clonotypes are unknown.

From germline, CDR1 is MNHEY and CDR2 SMNVEV (reference sequence). The CDR3 runs to 15 residues. J was trimmed by 2 bases and V by 6 bases; bases with no gene match: 3. The protocol was immunoSEQ multiplex PCR, while the TCRdb copy is restricted to in-frame clones and leaves out a portion. This table has roughly 64,000 clones, 60% to 85% appearing once. Documented time point: blood 4 weeks post-SBRT, at nephrectomy. Treatment here: 15 Gy SBRT to primary tumor, nephrectomy 4 weeks later. Serial blood draws occurred at baseline and 2 and 4 weeks post-SBRT. The sequencing here drew on blood, taken from a patient whose treatment included radiotherapy and nephrectomy. The sequence derives from a man aged 60-69 years with renal cell carcinoma. The V gene is TRBV27, the J gene TRBJ2-1, with TRBD2 matching over 11 bases. As DNA, the CDR3 is TGTGCCAGCAGGGTTAGCGGGAGGGCCTACAATGAGCAGTTCTTC. Its protein product is CASRVSGRAYNEQFF.